The next 13 T cell receptor beta chains were all read from a single sample in a study of T cells in Graves' hyperthyroidism and ophthalmopathy. The CDR3 regions of TCR beta were amplified from RNA transcripts. HTBI primers were used for first-round RT-PCR of the TCR CDR3. In TCRdb, the multiplex PCR reads were re-called with MiXCR into one record per CDR3 protein. The sample yields some 360,000 distinct CDR3 sequences, 15% to 20% seen once. What was sequenced was blood. All receptors derive from a woman between 35 and 50 years old with Graves' ophthalmopathy.

This clonotype was seen repeatedly, ten times or more. The CDR3: CASSLGKGLAGIETQYF. The CDR3 DNA sequence: TGTGCCAGCAGTTTGGGGAAAGGACTAGCGGGAATAGAGACCCAGTACTTC. The chain links TRBV12-3 or TRBV12-4 to TRBJ2-5, with 12 bases identical to TRBD2. Trimming took 3 bases from V and 4 from J; bases not matched to a gene: 9. The CDR3 totals 17 residues.

As regards this clonotype: Mismatch with germline at one junction end may stem from a read error. V is TRBV12-3 or TRBV12-4 and J is TRBJ1-2; D uncertain. The CDR3 has 14 residues. The CDR3, as DNA: TGTGCCAGCAGCCCCCGGGGAACTAACTATGGCTACATCTTC. Protein sequence: CASSPRGTNYGYIF.

This clonotype showed up many times. The chain joins TRBV28 to TRBJ2-7; TRBD1 matches at 8 bases. The CDR3 is made up of 15 amino acids. CDR1 MDHEN and CDR2 SYDVKM come from the germline V gene. V shed 6 bases, J shed 4 bases, and the junction held 11 bases outside the gene matches. The CDR3 region is CASRKQGAQGYEQYF. DNA of the CDR3: TGTGCCAGCAGAAAGCAGGGGGCGCAGGGTTACGAGCAGTACTTC.

The chain is built from TRBV2 and TRBJ2-5, with TRBD1 matching over 8 bases. Trimming at V came to 6 bases and at J to 2 bases, leaving 11 bases not matched to a gene. CDR1 and CDR2 (germline): SNHLY, FYNNEI. The CDR3 runs to 16 residues. The CDR3 is CASRSGAGGRQETQYF. CDR3 in DNA: TGTGCCAGCAGATCGGGAGCAGGGGGCAGGCAAGAGACCCAGTACTTC.

This clonotype was picked up many times. This rearrangement joins TRBV12-3 or TRBV12-4 to TRBJ2-5; no clear D. The CDR3 length is 13 residues. V was shortened by 8 bases and J by 5 bases, with 15 bases between the two germline ends. CDR3 DNA: TGTGCCAGCTGGGTGCTTGGGGTCGAGACCCAGTACTTC. Residues: CASWVLGVETQYF.

This clonotype has at least ten counts. The gene calls are TRBV28 and TRBJ1-1; possible D gene TRBD1, 6 bases. Per the germline V gene, CDR1 is MDHEN and CDR2 is SYDVKM. V was clipped by 6 bases and J by 5 bases, with 19 bases between them. This CDR3 has 15 amino acids. CDR3 residues: CASSLPLGGRTEAFF. CDR3 nucleotide sequence: TGTGCCAGCAGCCTACCCCTTGGGGGGCGGACTGAAGCTTTCTTT.

This clonotype was counted at least ten times. V usage is TRBV28 and J usage is TRBJ2-6; D might be TRBD1 or TRBD2, each matching 5 bases. Germline V gene lookup returns CDR1 MDHEN and CDR2 SYDVKM. The CDR3 consists of 18 residues. Trimming took off 1 base at V and 2 bases at J, with 15 bases between the two ends. The CDR3 spells CASSLLALTVAGANVLTF. CDR3 sequence (DNA): TGTGCCAGCAGTTTATTAGCGTTGACAGTCGCTGGGGCCAACGTCCTGACTTTC.

This clonotype was recorded many times. V usage is TRBV6-1 and J usage is TRBJ1-6, with D possibly being TRBD1 (5 bases). Germline values: CDR1 MNHNS, CDR2 SASEGT. Trimming removed 3 bases at V and 7 bases at J, with 19 bases between. This CDR3 has 17 residues. CDR3 region: CASSDPIKGLKNSPLHF. In DNA, the CDR3 is TGTGCCAGCAGTGATCCTATAAAGGGACTTAAGAATTCACCCCTCCACTTT.

Regarding this clonotype: A much larger clonotype is one base distant, so this may be a read error. V gene TRBV4-1 combines with J gene TRBJ2-7; D is possibly TRBD1 (6 bases). CDR1 is MGHRA, CDR2 YSYEKL, per germline. The V and J ends lost 6 bases and 7 bases respectively, with 13 bases between them. The CDR3 runs to 12 residues. The CDR3 DNA reads TGCGCCAGCAGTGACACAGGGTCGGAGCAGTACTTC. It codes for CASSDTGSEQYF.

This clonotype was seen at least ten times. The chain uses TRBV7-2 and TRBJ1-1; 7 nucleotides match TRBD1. The CDR3 has 14 amino acids. J lost 0 bases, V lost 6 bases, and 4 bases had no gene match. Germline loops: CDR1 SGHTA, CDR2 FQGNSA. In nucleotides, the CDR3 is TGTGCCAGCAGTCGACAGGGAATGAACACTGAAGCTTTCTTT. It encodes CASSRQGMNTEAFF.

The rearrangement uses TRBV20-1 and TRBJ2-5, with 7 bases matching TRBD1. Losses at the gene ends were 5 bases for V and 5 bases for J; bases not matched to a gene: 2. Germline loops: CDR1 DFQATT, CDR2 SNEGSKA (reference sequence). There are 11 residues in the CDR3. The CDR3 nucleotides are TGCAGTGCTCAGGACAGGGAGACCCAGTACTTC. Translated, it gives CSAQDRETQYF.

This clonotype was detected ten times or more. The rearrangement uses TRBV27 and TRBJ2-2; no definite D call. There are 16 residues in the CDR3. V lost 2 bases and J lost 0, with 10 bases in between. Germline CDR1 is MNHEY and CDR2 is SMNVEV (reference sequence). CDR3 protein: CASSLRPPANTGELFF. In DNA form, the CDR3 reads TGTGCCAGCAGTTTACGTCCGCCAGCGAACACCGGGGAGCTGTTTTTT.

This clonotype was seen repeatedly, ten times or more. The DNA of the CDR3 is TGTGCCAGCAGTTTAAAGCTGGGCTTTAGGACCTACGAGCAGTACTTC. It specifies CASSLKLGFRTYEQYF. The rearrangement uses TRBV28 and TRBJ2-7; no clear D. This CDR3 has 16 amino acids. Germline CDR1 MDHEN, CDR2 SYDVKM. Trimming pared 2 bases from V and 2 bases from J, leaving 16 bases between.